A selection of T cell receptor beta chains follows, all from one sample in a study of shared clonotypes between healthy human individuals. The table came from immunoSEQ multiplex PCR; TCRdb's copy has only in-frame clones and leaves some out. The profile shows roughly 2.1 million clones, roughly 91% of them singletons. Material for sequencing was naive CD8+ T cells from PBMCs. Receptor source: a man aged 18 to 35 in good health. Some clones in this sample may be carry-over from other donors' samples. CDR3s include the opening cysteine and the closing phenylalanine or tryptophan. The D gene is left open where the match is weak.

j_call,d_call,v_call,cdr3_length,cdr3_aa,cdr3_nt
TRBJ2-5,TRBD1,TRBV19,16,CASSPMWTGGFETQYF,TGTGCCAGTAGCCCTATGTGGACAGGGGGCTTTGAGACCCAGTACTTC
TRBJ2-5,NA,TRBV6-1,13,CASMGGWVRTQYF,TGTGCCAGCATGGGAGGATGGGTGCGGACCCAGTACTTC
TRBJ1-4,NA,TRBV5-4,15,CASSHMDIYPEKLFF,TGTGCCAGCAGCCACATGGATATTTACCCTGAAAAACTGTTTTTT
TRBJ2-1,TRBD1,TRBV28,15,CASIHPQGANNEQFF,TGTGCCAGCATCCATCCTCAGGGGGCTAACAATGAGCAGTTCTTC
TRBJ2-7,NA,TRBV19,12,CASSIDSYEQYF,TGTGCCAGTAGTATCGACAGCTACGAGCAGTACTTC
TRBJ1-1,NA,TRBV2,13,CASSEDPPRRAFF,TGTGCCAGCAGTGAAGACCCGCCCAGAAGAGCTTTCTTT
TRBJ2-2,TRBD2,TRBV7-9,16,CASSFAGEKNTGELFF,TGTGCCAGCAGCTTCGCGGGAGAAAAGAACACCGGGGAGCTGTTTTTT
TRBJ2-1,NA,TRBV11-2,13,CASSLDTGYEQFF,TGTGCCAGCAGCTTAGATACGGGATATGAGCAGTTCTTC
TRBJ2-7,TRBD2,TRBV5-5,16,CASSLWSGTSRYEQYF,TGTGCCAGCAGCTTGTGGTCGGGGACTAGTCGCTACGAGCAGTACTTC
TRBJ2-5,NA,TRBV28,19,CASSSKARYGVLGQETQYF,TGTGCCAGCAGTTCCAAGGCAAGGTACGGAGTCCTAGGCCAAGAGACCCAGTACTTC